Listed here are 16 T cell receptor beta chains from one sample, sequenced in a study of T-cell reconstitution after alpha-beta-depleted transplantation in children. Molecular barcoding with unique molecular identifiers was used for the TCRbeta library. Using its own MiXCR run on the PCR reads, TCRdb lists one record per CDR3 protein. This sample has 250,000 to 400,000 distinct CDR3 sequences, with around 20% found just once. The specimen was PBMCs, mostly from graft donor cells, collected 180 days after TCRalphabeta/CD19-depleted stem cell transplant. The receptors were sampled from a male patient between 10 and 17 years old who had a stem cell transplant for acute lymphoblastic leukemia, so the T cells may come from the graft donor.

This clonotype showed up just a few times. The chain links TRBV29-1 to TRBJ2-2; no clear D. The V gene lost 3 bases and the J gene lost 0 bases, with 8 bases spanning the gap. The CDR3 contains 14 residues. Germline-derived CDR1 and CDR2 are SQVTM and ANQGSEA. For the CDR3, the DNA is TGCAGCGTTGATGGTAGGCCGAACACCGGGGAGCTGTTTTTT. Amino acids: CSVDGRPNTGELFF.

This sequence joins TRBV7-2 and TRBJ2-5; D is ambiguous. V lost 3 bases and J lost 1, with 15 bases in between. CDR3 length: 16 residues. Germline lookup yields CDR1 SGHTA and CDR2 FQGNSA. CDR3 in amino acids: CASSLDPGLFQETQYF. The CDR3 nucleotides read TGTGCCAGCAGCTTGGACCCCGGGCTATTCCAAGAGACCCAGTACTTC.

The gene calls are TRBV4-1 and TRBJ1-2; tentatively, D is TRBD1 (5 bases). Germline V gene data show CDR1 as MGHRA and CDR2 as YSYEKL. This CDR3 is 15 amino acids long. V was shortened by 5 bases and J by 4 bases, with 17 bases between the two germline ends. CDR3 amino acids: CASSFGRGQGYGYTF. The CDR3 DNA reads TGCGCCAGCAGCTTCGGACGGGGCCAGGGCTATGGCTACACCTTC.

This clonotype was observed a handful of times. The chain carries TRBV7-2 and TRBJ2-1; weak D call: TRBD1 (6 bases). V was cut by 5 bases and J by 11 bases, with 13 bases left in between. This CDR3 comprises 12 residues. Per germline, CDR1 SGHTA and CDR2 FQGNSA. This CDR3 is CASSEPGTKQFF. CDR3 DNA: TGTGCCAGCAGCGAACCCGGGACAAAGCAGTTCTTC.

The chain has TRBV28 and TRBJ1-2; D ambiguous. Per the germline V gene, CDR1 is MDHEN and CDR2 is SYDVKM. The length of the CDR3 is 15 residues. V dropped 2 bases and J dropped 0 bases, with 10 bases sitting between them. This CDR3 is CASSLVGRANYGYTF. The CDR3 bases are TGTGCCAGCAGTTTAGTGGGCAGAGCTAACTATGGCTACACCTTC.

This clonotype was counted only a few times. The rearrangement links TRBV3-1 to TRBJ2-1; D is possibly TRBD1 (8 bases). The V end lost 3 bases, the J end lost 8 bases, and 23 bases lay between the germline ends. The CDR3 is 17 amino acids. Germline values: CDR1 LGHDT, CDR2 YNNKEL (reference sequence). The CDR3 sequence: CASSHALTWTGRDEQFF. The CDR3 nucleotides are TGTGCCAGCAGCCATGCCCTAACCTGGACAGGGAGGGATGAGCAGTTCTTC.

This clonotype turned up a few times. The rearrangement uses TRBV18 and TRBJ2-3; unclear D gene. V lost 3 bases to trimming and J lost 4 bases, with 5 bases between them. There are 12 residues in the CDR3. Germline CDR1 reads KGHSH; CDR2 reads LQKENI. Written as DNA, the CDR3 is TGTGCCAGCTCACCGGTCCCAGATACGCAGTATTTT. Translation gives CASSPVPDTQYF.

The chain uses TRBV7-8 and TRBJ2-3; D remains ambiguous. Trimming removed 8 bases at V and 4 bases at J, with 7 bases between. Germline loops: CDR1 SGHVS, CDR2 FQNEAQ. This CDR3 spans 11 amino acids. CDR3 sequence: CASGKADTQYF. Here the CDR3 DNA reads TGTGCCAGCGGGAAGGCAGATACGCAGTATTTT.

This clonotype turned up a few times. The chain employs TRBV5-1 and TRBJ2-7; possibly TRBD2 for D (6 bases). Germline assignment: CDR1 SGHRS and CDR2 YFSETQ. V lost 1 base and J 3 bases, leaving 8 bases between the germline ends. The CDR3 contains 13 residues. CDR3 bases: TGCGCCAGCAGCTTGTCTAGCGTCTACGAGCAGTACTTC. The encoded protein is CASSLSSVYEQYF.

On this clonotype itself: An end of the junction does not agree with germline; a read error may underlie this. The gene calls are TRBV12-3 or TRBV12-4 and TRBJ1-2, with D possibly matching TRBD1 (5 bases). This CDR3 region has 17 residues. CDR3 loop: CASRAGQASFSNYGDTF. The CDR3 DNA reads TGTGCCAGCAGAGCCGGACAAGCTAGTTTTTCTAACTATGGCGACACCTTC.

This clonotype was seen a handful of times. This chain uses TRBV5-1 with TRBJ2-5, with D hard to call. This CDR3 contains 12 residues. The V end was cut by 5 bases, the J end by 5 bases, with 10 bases between. Germline V gene sequence: CDR1 SGHRS, CDR2 YFSETQ. The CDR3 reads CASSQFGETQYF. CDR3 nucleotide sequence: TGCGCCAGCAGTCAATTTGGGGAGACCCAGTACTTC.

The rearrangement links TRBV28 to TRBJ1-4; no clear D. V was shortened by 3 bases and J by 7 bases, with 15 bases between the two germline ends. Germline values: CDR1 MDHEN, CDR2 SYDVKM. The CDR3 is 15 residues long. Here the CDR3 reads CASSFRGFLGEKLFF. In DNA form, the CDR3 reads TGTGCCAGCAGTTTCCGAGGGTTCTTGGGTGAAAAACTGTTTTTT.

As to this clonotype: One end of the junction fails to match germline, which may point to a read error. The rearrangement links TRBV5-1 to TRBJ2-5; 7 positions agree with TRBD1. The CDR3 loop spans 13 amino acids. Germline lookup yields CDR1 SGHRS and CDR2 YFSETQ. The CDR3 DNA reads TGCGCCAGCACCCGGACAGGTTCTGAGACCCCGTACTTC. It translates to CASTRTGSETPYF.

This clonotype occurred a few times. The chain links TRBV15 to TRBJ2-5; tentatively, D is TRBD1 (6 bases). The V gene lost 3 bases and the J gene lost 2 bases, with 7 bases spanning the gap. The CDR3 has 13 amino acids. The germline V gene has CDR1 LNHNV and CDR2 YYDKDF (reference sequence). CDR3 residues: CATSRDSQETQYF. For the CDR3, the DNA is TGTGCCACCAGCAGGGACAGTCAAGAGACCCAGTACTTC.

This clonotype has only a few counts. The J gene is TRBJ2-5, the V gene TRBV7-3; the match to TRBD2 covers 7 bases. The trim removed 0 bases at V and 3 bases at J, leaving 4 bases unmatched. CDR3 size: 15 residues. Germline V gene data show CDR1 as SGHTA and CDR2 as FQGTGA. The CDR3 DNA sequence: TGTGCCAGCAGCTTAACGCGCGGGACTAAAGAGACCCAGTACTTC. It yields the protein CASSLTRGTKETQYF.

This clonotype was detected a few times. The V gene is TRBV11-2, the J gene TRBJ2-2; TRBD2 agrees at 9 bases. The V segment lost 2 bases and the J segment 2 bases; nucleotides outside the gene matches: 21. The length of the CDR3 is 22 residues. Germline assignment: CDR1 SGHAT and CDR2 FQNNGV. The CDR3: CASSLNLRCGRADQTNTGELFF. CDR3 nucleotides: TGTGCCAGCAGCTTAAATTTGAGGTGCGGGAGGGCCGATCAGACAAACACCGGGGAGCTGTTTTTT.